The 23 T cell receptor beta chains below all came from one sample that was sequenced in a study of Ad26.COV2.S vaccination and SARS-CoV-2 variants. Repertoires were generated with immunoSEQ multiplex PCR, while TCRdb's copy carries only in-frame clones and drops some. Of approximately 420,000 clones in the sample, approximately 90% were seen once. Treatment given: some 19 received Ad26.COV2.S at low or high dose, single or two shots; about 5 received placebo; per-sample allocation not given. At day 63 after the first vaccine or placebo injection, samples were drawn. The sequencing here drew on peripheral blood, taken in a trial of Ad26.COV2.S vaccine versus placebo. These receptors were collected from a person between 18 and 60 years old who received the Ad26.COV2.S COVID-19 vaccine or a placebo.

The chain recombines TRBV7-6 with TRBJ2-6; D may be TRBD1 (6 bases). The V end lost 5 bases, the J end lost 0 bases, and 11 bases lay between the germline ends. CDR1 is SGHVS, CDR2 FNYEAQ, per germline. The CDR3 runs to 16 residues. CDR3: CASSPNRVSGANVLTF. Written as DNA, the CDR3 is TGTGCCAGCAGCCCGAACAGGGTCTCTGGGGCCAACGTCCTGACTTTC. The whole variable domain, filled in from reference TRBV7-6 and TRBJ2-6, reads GAGVSQSPRYKVTKRGQDVALRCDPISGHVSLYWYRQALGQGPEFLTYFNYEAQQDKSGLPNDRFSAERPEGSISTLTIQRTEQRDSAMYRCASSPNRVSGANVLTFGAGSRLTVL.

The chain employs TRBV18 and TRBJ1-2; no reliable D call. This CDR3 region has 13 residues. Trimming removed 3 bases at V and 7 bases at J, with 12 bases between. CDR1 and CDR2 from the germline V gene are KGHSH and LQKENI. This chain's CDR3 is CASSPGAGSGYTF. CDR3 sequence (DNA): TGTGCCAGCTCACCTGGCGCCGGAAGTGGCTACACCTTC.

This sequence joins TRBV7-2 and TRBJ1-6; 7 bases are a match to TRBD1. CDR1 is SGHTA and CDR2 is FQGNSA in the germline V gene. Trimming at V came to 5 bases and at J to 8 bases, leaving 9 bases not matched to a gene. The CDR3 spans 15 residues. CDR3 loop: CASSIRDSFDSPLHF. The CDR3 DNA sequence: TGTGCCAGCAGCATCCGGGACAGCTTTGATTCACCCCTCCACTTT.

CDR3 DNA sequence: TGTGCCATCAGTGAGTCGACTCCAAACTCCGTTAATGAAAAACTGTTTTTT. Encoded protein: CAISESTPNSVNEKLFF. The rearrangement joins TRBV10-3 to TRBJ1-4; D is unclear. Trimming removed 0 bases at V and 4 bases at J, with 15 bases between. The CDR3 length is 17 residues. The V gene's germline CDR1 is ENHRY and CDR2 SYGVKD.

V and J are TRBV3-1 (or the pseudogene TRBV3-2) and TRBJ2-1; the D gene is possibly TRBD2 (6 bases). V lost 4 bases, J lost 8 bases, and 12 bases lay in between. This CDR3 spans 13 amino acids. In germline, CDR1 is LGHDT, CDR2 YNNKEL (reference sequence). The CDR3 loop is CASSRDLQYEQFF. CDR3 in DNA: TGTGCCAGCAGCCGGGACTTACAGTATGAGCAGTTCTTC.

The rearrangement uses TRBV7-2 and TRBJ1-6, with D hard to call. Trimming took 1 base from V and 9 from J, leaving 4 bases between them. The germline V gene has CDR1 SGHTA and CDR2 FQGNSA. The length of the CDR3 is 12 residues. Written as DNA, the CDR3 is TGTGCCAGCAGCTTAGTGGGTTCACCCCTCCACTTT. It encodes CASSLVGSPLHF.

This clone came up once. The rearrangement links TRBV7-3 to TRBJ1-1; 12 bases are shared with TRBD1. Germline CDR1 SGHTA, CDR2 FQGTGA. The CDR3 consists of 16 residues. J was trimmed by 5 bases and V by 5 bases; bases with no gene match: 9. The CDR3 sequence: CASSELGQGARTEAFF. The CDR3 DNA follows: TGTGCCAGCAGCGAGCTGGGACAGGGGGCGCGGACTGAAGCTTTCTTT.

This chain joins TRBV19 and TRBJ1-1; no reliable D call. CDR1 LNHDA and CDR2 SQIVND come from the germline V gene (reference sequence). This CDR3 has 13 amino acids. Trimming took 4 bases from V and 0 from J, leaving 6 bases between them. CDR3 nucleotides: TGTGCCAGTAGTAAAGGGATGAACACTGAAGCTTTCTTT. The encoded protein is CASSKGMNTEAFF. The entire variable domain, with the rest obtained from reference TRBV19 and TRBJ1-1, is as follows: DGGITQSPKYLFRKEGQNVTLSCEQNLNHDAMYWYRQDPGQGLRLIYYSQIVNDFQKGDIAEGYSVSREKKESFPLTVTSAQKNPTAFYLCASSKGMNTEAFFGQGTRLTVV.

V is TRBV6-5 and J is TRBJ2-1, with 12 nucleotides matching TRBD2. Germline loops: CDR1 MNHEY, CDR2 SVGAGI. The CDR3 loop spans 14 amino acids. J gave up 7 bases and V 4 bases, and 2 bases lay outside the gene matches. CDR3 in amino acids: CASSSLAGGNEQFF. Here the CDR3 DNA reads TGTGCCAGCAGTTCACTAGCGGGGGGTAATGAGCAGTTCTTC.

V is TRBV9 and J is TRBJ2-4, with D hard to call. Germline assignment: CDR1 SGDLS and CDR2 YYNGEE. The CDR3 length is 15 residues. V lost 3 bases and J 2 bases, leaving 12 bases between the germline ends. The CDR3 bases are TGTGCCAGCAGCGACGACGGATATTCCAAAAACATTCAGTACTTC. This gives the protein CASSDDGYSKNIQYF.

This rearrangement joins TRBV19 to TRBJ2-7; D not certain. Germline CDR1 LNHDA, CDR2 SQIVND (reference sequence). This CDR3 is built from 15 residues. V was trimmed by 4 bases and J by 2 bases, leaving 15 bases between them. In DNA form, the CDR3 reads TGTGCCAGTAGTACAGGCCCACTTGGGGCCTACGAGCAGTACTTC. Encoded protein: CASSTGPLGAYEQYF.

CDR3 residues: CASSQETGAYTGELFF. CDR3 DNA: TGCGCCAGCAGCCAAGAGACGGGGGCGTACACCGGGGAGCTGTTTTTT. The chain combines TRBV4-3 with TRBJ2-2; TRBD1 or TRBD2 may be the D gene (6 bases each). Germline V CDR1 and CDR2: LGHNA, YSLEER. There are 16 residues in the CDR3. Trimming shortened V by 0 bases and J by 3 bases, and 11 bases separated the two germline ends.

Points on this clone: Other DNA sequences within the sample encode an identical CDR3. This chain links TRBV7-2 with TRBJ2-7; 7 nucleotides line up with TRBD1. The CDR3 extends over 14 amino acids. Germline CDR1 is SGHTA and CDR2 is FQGNSA. V lost 0 bases, J lost 1 base, and 0 bases stayed unmatched. The CDR3 reads CASSLAGQSYEQYF. DNA of the CDR3: TGTGCCAGCAGCTTAGCGGGACAGTCCTACGAGCAGTACTTC.

The chain is built from TRBV7-2 and TRBJ2-7, with D unresolved. This CDR3 is 16 amino acids long. In germline, CDR1 is SGHTA, CDR2 FQGNSA. Trimming removed 5 bases at V and 2 bases at J, with 19 bases between. CDR3 region: CASSQSPLSLAYEQYF. The CDR3 coding sequence is TGTGCCAGCAGCCAAAGCCCCCTCTCTCTAGCCTACGAGCAGTACTTC.

The chain has TRBV20-1 and TRBJ1-1; D is undetermined. The V end lost 8 bases, the J end lost 5 bases, and 9 bases lay between the germline ends. CDR1 and CDR2 (germline): DFQATT, SNEGSKA (reference sequence). This CDR3 has 10 residues. The CDR3 loop is CSRVSTEAFF. CDR3 bases: TGCAGTAGGGTATCGACTGAAGCTTTCTTT.

This clone was observed once. The chain recombines TRBV25-1 with TRBJ1-2; 8 bases are shared with TRBD1. The CDR3 spans 14 residues. The germline V gene encodes CDR1 MGHDK and CDR2 SYGVNS. V was pared by 2 bases and J by 7 bases, with 6 bases of the junction left unmatched. CDR3 sequence reads: CASSEGQGFFGYTF. The CDR3, as DNA: TGTGCCAGCAGTGAAGGACAGGGATTCTTTGGCTACACCTTC.

The gene calls are TRBV7-2 and TRBJ2-2; TRBD2 agrees at 9 bases. V lost 2 bases to trimming and J lost 8 bases; unmatched junction nucleotides: 12. The germline V gene encodes CDR1 SGHTA and CDR2 FQGNSA. CDR3 size: 17 residues. In nucleotides, the CDR3 is TGTGCCAGCAGCTTAAGCGCGCGGGGGGGCCTAATAGGGGAGCTGTTTTTT. Translating it yields CASSLSARGGLIGELFF.

The table lists this clone with a few counts. The chain carries TRBV5-8 and TRBJ2-2, with D unresolved. The germline CDR1 and CDR2 sequences are SGHTS and YDEGEE. The CDR3 is made up of 14 amino acids. V shed 4 bases and J shed 6 bases, with 13 bases lying between them. CDR3 amino acids: CASSRALFAGELFF. The CDR3 nucleotides are TGTGCCAGCAGCCGAGCTCTGTTCGCCGGGGAGCTGTTTTTT.

The chain links TRBV4-3 to TRBJ1-3; D perhaps matches TRBD1 (5 bases). Germline V gene data show CDR1 as LGHNA and CDR2 as YSLEER. Trimming took 1 base from V and 0 from J, leaving 16 bases between them. This CDR3 spans 18 amino acids. The CDR3: CASSQVGTGRSSGNTIYF. In nucleotides, the CDR3 is TGCGCCAGCAGCCAAGTCGGTACAGGAAGATCCTCTGGAAACACCATATATTTT.

V is TRBV6-5 and J is TRBJ2-7; D ambiguous. Germline CDR1 is MNHEY and CDR2 is SVGAGI. This CDR3 has 11 residues. V dropped 5 bases and J dropped 2 bases, with 4 bases sitting between them. The DNA of the CDR3 is TGTGCCAGCAGTATAACCTACGAGCAGTACTTC. Its protein is CASSITYEQYF.

About this clone: Other DNA sequences in the sample encode the same CDR3. The V gene is TRBV18, the J gene TRBJ2-7; no definite D call. The V end lost 3 bases, the J end lost 2 bases, and 8 bases lay between the germline ends. CDR1 and CDR2 (germline): KGHSH, LQKENI. This CDR3 has 13 amino acids. CDR3 sequence reads: CASSPGQPYEQYF. Here the CDR3 DNA reads TGTGCCAGCTCACCCGGCCAGCCCTACGAGCAGTACTTC.

This chain's CDR3 is CASTRGQGTYEQYF. CDR3 DNA: TGTGCCAGCACGCGCGGACAGGGTACCTACGAGCAGTACTTC. The rearrangement uses TRBV7-9 and TRBJ2-7; TRBD1 aligns across 8 bases. The germline gives CDR1 SEHNR, CDR2 FQNEAQ (reference sequence). J gave up 2 bases and V 7 bases, and 7 bases lay outside the gene matches. This CDR3 spans 14 amino acids.

V usage is TRBV21-1 and J usage is TRBJ2-7; no check of the table's D call, TRBD1, against the DNA was made. TRBV21-1 is given as a pseudogene. The CDR3 sequence is 15 residues long. The CDR3 reads CASSLRGTVDYEQYF. CDR3 sequence (DNA): TGTGCCAGCAGCCTTCGAGGGACAGTGGATTACGAGCAGTACTTC.